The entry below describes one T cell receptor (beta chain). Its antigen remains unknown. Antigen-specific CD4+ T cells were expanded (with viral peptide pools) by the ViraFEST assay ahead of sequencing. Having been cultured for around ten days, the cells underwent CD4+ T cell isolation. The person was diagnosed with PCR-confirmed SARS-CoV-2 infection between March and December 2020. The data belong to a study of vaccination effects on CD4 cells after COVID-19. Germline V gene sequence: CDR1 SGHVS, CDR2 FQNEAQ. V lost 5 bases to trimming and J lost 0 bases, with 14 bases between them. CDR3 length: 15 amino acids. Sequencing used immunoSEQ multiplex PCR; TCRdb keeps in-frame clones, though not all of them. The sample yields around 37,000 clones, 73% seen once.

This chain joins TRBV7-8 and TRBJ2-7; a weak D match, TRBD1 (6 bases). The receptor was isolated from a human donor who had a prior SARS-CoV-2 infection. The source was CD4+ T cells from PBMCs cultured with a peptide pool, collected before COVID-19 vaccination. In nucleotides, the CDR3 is TGTGCCAGCAGCCGATTCACAGGGTACTCCTACGAGCAGTACTTC. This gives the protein CASSRFTGYSYEQYF.